Listed below are T cell receptor beta chains from one sample, sequenced in a study of shared clonotypes between healthy human individuals. Profiled with immunoSEQ multiplex PCR; TCRdb holds only in-frame clones, not every one. The sample has some 2,000,000 clones, roughly 96% seen once. Material: naive CD4+ T cells sorted from blood. These receptor sequences come from a man aged 18 to 35 in good health. Both conserved end residues are part of each CDR3. The D gene is left open where the match is weak. Size tells how often a clone was seen (once, few, many) or the class of an expanded clone, and some rows leave it out.

d_call,v_call,j_call,clone_size,cdr3_aa,cdr3_nt
-,TRBV4-3,TRBJ1-5,-,CASSQDWTEGNQPQHF,TGCGCCAGCAGCCAAGATTGGACAGAAGGCAATCAGCCCCAGCATTTT
TRBD1,TRBV5-1,TRBJ1-2,-,CASSFDRGEYGYTF,TGCGCCAGCAGCTTTGACAGGGGAGAGTATGGCTACACCTTC
-,TRBV7-3,TRBJ2-3,-,CASSLSVGAAGTQYF,TGTGCCAGCAGCTTAAGCGTCGGGGCGGCCGGCACGCAGTATTTT
TRBD2,TRBV9,TRBJ2-1,-,CASSVSSGRIYNEQFF,TGTGCCAGCAGCGTATCTAGCGGGAGGATTTACAATGAGCAGTTCTTC
-,TRBV4-3,TRBJ2-5,-,CASSQEMGETQYF,TGCGCCAGCAGCCAAGAAATGGGAGAGACCCAGTACTTC
TRBD1,TRBV5-5,TRBJ2-7,-,CASSRTGFPYEQYF,TGTGCCAGCAGCCGGACAGGGTTCCCCTACGAGCAGTACTTC
-,TRBV5-6,TRBJ1-5,-,CASSLSSGLSNQPQHF,TGTGCCAGCAGCTTGTCGTCTGGGCTCAGTAATCAGCCCCAGCATTTT
-,TRBV4-1,TRBJ2-7,-,CASSPREHSYEQYF,TGCGCCAGCAGCCCCCGAGAGCACTCCTACGAGCAGTACTTC
TRBD1,TRBV27,TRBJ2-7,-,CASRFGQGYEQYF,TGTGCCAGCAGATTCGGACAGGGCTACGAGCAGTACTTC
-,TRBV5-1,TRBJ2-5,-,CASQSGPQETQYF,TGCGCCAGCCAAAGCGGTCCCCAAGAGACCCAGTACTTC
TRBD1,TRBV4-3,TRBJ2-2,-,CASSRDRGYTGELFF,TGCGCCAGCAGCCGTGACAGGGGGTATACCGGGGAGCTGTTTTTT
-,TRBV10-2,TRBJ1-2,-,CASSESTPPVGYTF,TGCGCCAGCAGTGAGTCGACCCCACCGGTAGGCTACACCTTC
-,TRBV19,TRBJ2-7,-,CASSIRPSSRGFSYEQYF,TGTGCCAGTAGTATCCGGCCTAGTAGTAGGGGATTCTCCTACGAGCAGTACTTC
-,TRBV6-6,TRBJ1-1,many,CASRLGGETTEAFF,TGTGCCAGCCGCTTAGGGGGAGAGACCACTGAAGCTTTCTTT
-,TRBV4-1,TRBJ1-2,-,CASSHREVYGYTF,TGCGCCAGCAGCCACCGAGAGGTCTATGGCTACACCTTC
-,TRBV5-5,TRBJ2-3,-,CASSLFADTQYF,TGTGCCAGCAGCTTGTTTGCAGATACGCAGTATTTT
-,TRBV28,TRBJ2-3,-,CASSPGITDTQYF,TGTGCCAGCAGTCCGGGTATCACAGATACGCAGTATTTT
-,TRBV6-5,TRBJ2-5,-,CASRKLRAETQYF,TGTGCCAGCAGAAAGTTAAGGGCAGAGACCCAGTACTTC
TRBD2,TRBV2,TRBJ2-5,-,CASIETSGGNGETQYF,TGTGCCAGCATTGAGACTAGCGGGGGGAATGGGGAGACCCAGTACTTC
-,TRBV5-1,TRBJ2-1,once,CASSGIQGRDEQFF,TGCGCCAGCAGCGGAATACAGGGGAGGGATGAGCAGTTCTTC
TRBD2,TRBV2,TRBJ2-5,-,CASRGTSGKETQYF,TGTGCCAGCAGAGGGACTAGCGGGAAAGAGACCCAGTACTTC
-,TRBV28,TRBJ1-1,-,CASSSRRTLNTEAFF,TGTGCCAGCAGTAGTAGACGGACTTTGAACACTGAAGCTTTCTTT
TRBD1,TRBV4-1,TRBJ1-5,-,CARLNPGQGAKLDQPQHF,TGCGCCAGACTCAATCCGGGACAGGGGGCGAAGCTAGACCAGCCCCAGCATTTT
TRBD1,TRBV2,TRBJ2-6,-,CASSLRRDRGGPSGANVLTF,TGTGCCAGCAGTCTAAGAAGGGACAGGGGCGGGCCCTCTGGGGCCAACGTCCTGACTTTC
-,TRBV7-9,TRBJ2-3,-,CASSLNSPDTQYF,TGTGCCAGCAGCCTAAATAGCCCAGATACGCAGTATTTT
-,TRBV6-6,TRBJ1-5,-,CASTTGSNQPQHF,TGTGCCAGCACAACAGGGAGCAATCAGCCCCAGCATTTT
TRBD1,TRBV2,TRBJ1-1,-,CASSLQGEGTFF,TGTGCCAGCAGTTTACAGGGGGAGGGGACTTTCTTT
TRBD1,TRBV7-2,TRBJ2-5,-,CASSQPDRGEETQYF,TGTGCCAGCAGCCAGCCCGACAGGGGGGAAGAGACCCAGTACTTC
TRBD1,TRBV7-9,TRBJ1-4,-,CASSLTGKTNEKLFF,TGTGCCAGCAGCTTGACAGGGAAGACTAATGAAAAACTGTTTTTT
-,TRBV19,TRBJ2-7,-,CASSLGPRSQQYF,TGTGCCAGCTCACTAGGGCCCCGGTCCCAGCAGTACTTC
TRBD1,TRBV2,TRBJ2-7,once,CASSVGQGSRYEQYF,TGTGCCAGCAGTGTCGGACAGGGAAGTCGCTACGAGCAGTACTTC
-,TRBV19,TRBJ2-7,-,CASSMIVREGEQYF,TGTGCCAGTAGTATGATAGTAAGGGAAGGCGAGCAGTACTTC
-,TRBV10-3,TRBJ1-5,-,CAISESTGNQPQHF,TGTGCCATCAGTGAGTCAACAGGTAATCAGCCCCAGCATTTT
-,TRBV5-1,TRBJ2-7,once,CASSLGQVGIYEQYF,TGCGCCAGCAGCTTGGGACAGGTAGGGATCTACGAGCAGTACTTC
TRBD1,TRBV6-6,TRBJ1-1,-,CASSRSGGFYTEAFF,TGTGCCAGCAGTAGGTCAGGGGGCTTCTACACTGAAGCTTTCTTT
TRBD1,TRBV7-2,TRBJ2-7,-,CASSLGDRGSEQYF,TGTGCCAGCAGCTTAGGGGACAGAGGTAGCGAGCAGTACTTC